The 10 T cell receptor beta chains presented below share a single source sample, sequenced in a study of CXCR3-negative and CXCR3-positive naive CD8 T cells. What these receptors recognize is not known. Broader study findings: TRB CDR3s of CXCR3-positive naive cells were more hydrophobic than those of CXCR3-negative naive cells.

Carrying UMI labels, the TRB cDNA libraries were prepared through 5' RACE. TCRdb re-analyzed the 5' RACE reads; it lists each CDR3 protein once, without DNA. The table lists 100,000 or so distinct CDR3 sequences. The sample comprised naive CXCR3+ CD8+ T cells from blood. Noted subset: CD45RO-CCR7+CD27+CD95- naive CD8+ T cells expressing CXCR3 (TNR3+). These receptors were collected from a human donor in good health. Some clones in this sample may be carry-over from other donors' samples.

J is TRBJ2-2 and V is TRBV28; TCRdb's D call, TRBD1, is unchecked because there is no DNA. The CDR3 runs to 15 residues. From germline, CDR1 is MDHEN and CDR2 SYDVKM. The CDR3: CASSMQGALTGELFF.

The V gene is TRBV3-1, the J gene TRBJ1-2; TCRdb indicates TRBD1, and absent DNA this call remains unverified. CDR1 LGHDT and CDR2 YNNKEL come from the germline V gene (reference sequence). The CDR3 is 15 residues long. The CDR3 loop reads CASSQEGTGSYGYTF. Using reference TRBV3-1 and TRBJ1-2 for the parts outside the CDR3, the full variable domain is DTAVSQTPKYLVTQMGNDKSIKCEQNLGHDTMYWYKQDSKKFLKIMFSYNNKELIINETVPNRFSPKSPDKAHLNLHINSLELGDSAVYFCASSQEGTGSYGYTFGSGTRLTVV.

CDR3 in amino acids: CASSLFLAGGPVEETQYF. The chain joins TRBV28 to TRBJ2-5; TCRdb's D call, TRBD2, is unchecked because there is no DNA. The V gene's germline CDR1 is MDHEN and CDR2 SYDVKM. The CDR3 consists of 18 residues.

V gene TRBV15 combines with J gene TRBJ2-5; TCRdb's D call of TRBD2 is untestable without DNA. The CDR3 extends over 16 amino acids. CDR1 and CDR2 from the germline V gene are LNHNV and YYDKDF (reference sequence). The CDR3: CATTPTSGLAPGTQYF.

The chain is built from TRBV12-3 or TRBV12-4 and TRBJ2-2; TCRdb returns TRBD2, unconfirmable since there is no DNA. The CDR3 totals 19 residues. The CDR3 protein is CASSTVDSGGISNTGELFF.

The chain couples TRBV3-1 to TRBJ2-5; without DNA, the TCRdb call of TRBD2 cannot be checked. Germline V gives CDR1 LGHDT, CDR2 YNNKEL (reference sequence). The CDR3 is made up of 13 amino acids. CDR3: CASSPGGQETQYF.

The chain is built from TRBV29-1 and TRBJ2-1. Germline CDR1 reads SQVTM; CDR2 reads ANQGSEA. The CDR3 consists of 11 residues. The chain's CDR3 is CSVESPNEQFF.

Here the CDR3 reads CASSLARTSPYNEQFF. This chain joins TRBV7-9 and TRBJ2-1; no DNA is available, so the TRBD2 call from TCRdb remains unchecked. The CDR3 loop spans 16 amino acids. Per the germline V gene, CDR1 is SEHNR and CDR2 is FQNEAQ (reference sequence).

This chain connects TRBV29-1 to TRBJ2-1; TCRdb lists TRBD1, though no DNA is available to test this call. Germline V gene lookup returns CDR1 SQVTM and CDR2 ANQGSEA. This CDR3 region has 13 residues. CDR3 protein: CSVLGPIYNEQFF.

This CDR3 is CATRLGTGELFF. The J gene is TRBJ2-2, the V gene TRBV12-3 or TRBV12-4. This CDR3 is 12 amino acids long.